This T cell receptor (beta chain) was observed in a study of beta chain features in type 1 diabetes. The overall study: Examination of sorted cells across all samples involved 100 million or so cells.

From germline, CDR1 is MRHNA and CDR2 SNTAGT. The ends lost 6 bases at V and 7 bases at J; junction bases unmatched: 7. The CDR3 covers 14 residues. Sorting of CD4+ naive, central memory, regulatory and stem cell-like memory cells was performed via CD45RO/CCR7/CD25/CD127/CD95/CD27. The table lists this clone with a few counts. Its target is unknown. The authors reverse transcribed all of the isolated RNA, so sequencing captured expressed TCRB transcripts. TCRdb's table, derived via immunoSEQ multiplex PCR, lists solely in-frame clones and lacks some. The sample carries fewer than 300,000 clones, over 20% recorded once. General study points: There were fewer insertions and more deletions at the VDJ junctions of type 1 diabetes patients. TCRB CDR3s were moderately but significantly shorter in Type 1 diabetes patients in all four CD4+ subsets.

The source is a woman in her forties with type 1 diabetes. V is TRBV6-4 and J is TRBJ2-1; 9 nucleotides agree with TRBD1. The specimen was naive CD4+ T cells from blood. The CDR3 nucleotides are TGTGCCAGCAGCCCCGGGACAGGGAGTAATGAGCAGTTCTTC. Protein product: CASSPGTGSNEQFF.